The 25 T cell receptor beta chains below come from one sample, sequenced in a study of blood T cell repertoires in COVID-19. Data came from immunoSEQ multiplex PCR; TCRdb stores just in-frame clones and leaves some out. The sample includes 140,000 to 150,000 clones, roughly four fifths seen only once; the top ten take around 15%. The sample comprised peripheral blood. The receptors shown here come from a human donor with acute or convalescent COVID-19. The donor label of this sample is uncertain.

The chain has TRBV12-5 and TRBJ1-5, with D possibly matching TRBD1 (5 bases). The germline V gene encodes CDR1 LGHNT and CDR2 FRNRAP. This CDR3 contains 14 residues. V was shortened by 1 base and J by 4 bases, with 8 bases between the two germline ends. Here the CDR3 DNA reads TGTGCTAGTGGTTTGGGAGACAGAAATCAGCCCCAGCATTTT. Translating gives CASGLGDRNQPQHF.

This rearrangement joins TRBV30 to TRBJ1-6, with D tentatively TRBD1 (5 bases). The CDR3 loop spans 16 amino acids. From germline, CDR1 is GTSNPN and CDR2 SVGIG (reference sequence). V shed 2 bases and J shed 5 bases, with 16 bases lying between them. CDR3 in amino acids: CAWSSYWGRDNSPLHF. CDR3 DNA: TGTGCCTGGAGTAGTTACTGGGGGAGGGATAATTCACCCCTCCACTTT.

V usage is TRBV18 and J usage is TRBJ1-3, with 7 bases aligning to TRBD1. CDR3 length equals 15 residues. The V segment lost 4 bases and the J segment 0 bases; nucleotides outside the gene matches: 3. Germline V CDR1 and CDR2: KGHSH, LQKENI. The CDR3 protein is CASSQTGTSGNTIYF. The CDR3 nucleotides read TGTGCCAGCTCACAGACAGGGACCTCTGGAAACACCATATATTTT.

The CDR3: CAWNVGGGGARSGANVLTF. The CDR3 nucleotides read TGTGCCTGGAACGTCGGTGGAGGGGGCGCAAGGTCTGGGGCCAACGTCCTGACTTTC. V and J are TRBV30 and TRBJ2-6, with D tentatively TRBD1 (7 bases). V lost 4 bases and J 1 base, leaving 23 bases between the germline ends. From germline, CDR1 is GTSNPN and CDR2 SVGIG (reference sequence). The CDR3 covers 19 residues.

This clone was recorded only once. This chain's CDR3 is CASSAGTGGGYTGELFF. The CDR3 nucleotides read TGTGCCAGCAGCGCCGGGACAGGGGGCGGGTACACCGGGGAGCTGTTTTTT. The rearrangement joins TRBV11-3 to TRBJ2-2, with TRBD1 identical over 12 bases. With V trimmed by 5 bases and J by 3 bases, 7 bases remained unmatched. Germline loops: CDR1 SGHNT, CDR2 YENEEA. The CDR3 spans 17 residues.

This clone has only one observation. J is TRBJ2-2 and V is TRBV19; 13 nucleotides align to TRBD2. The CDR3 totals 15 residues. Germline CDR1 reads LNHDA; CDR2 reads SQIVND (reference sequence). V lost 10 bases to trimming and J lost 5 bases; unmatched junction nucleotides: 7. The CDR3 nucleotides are TGTGCCACCTCCGGGACTAGCGGGGAGACCGGGGAGCTGTTTTTT. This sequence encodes CATSGTSGETGELFF.

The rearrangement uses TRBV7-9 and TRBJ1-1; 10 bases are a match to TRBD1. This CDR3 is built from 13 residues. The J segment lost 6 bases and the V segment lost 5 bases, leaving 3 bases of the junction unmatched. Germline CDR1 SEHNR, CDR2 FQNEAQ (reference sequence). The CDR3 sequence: CASSRTGGAEAFF. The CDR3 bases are TGTGCCAGCAGCAGGACAGGGGGGGCTGAAGCTTTCTTT.

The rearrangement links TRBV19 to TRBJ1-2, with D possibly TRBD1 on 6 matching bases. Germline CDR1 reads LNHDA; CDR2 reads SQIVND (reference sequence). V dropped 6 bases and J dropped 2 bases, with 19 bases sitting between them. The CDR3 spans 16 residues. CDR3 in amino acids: CASSSSRRDRNYGYTF. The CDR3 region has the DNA TGTGCCAGTAGCTCTTCCCGCCGAGACAGGAACTATGGCTACACCTTC.

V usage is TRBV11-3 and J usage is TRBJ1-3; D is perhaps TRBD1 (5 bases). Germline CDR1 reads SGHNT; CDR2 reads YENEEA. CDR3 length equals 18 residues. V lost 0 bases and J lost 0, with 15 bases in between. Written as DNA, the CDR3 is TGTGCCAGCAGCTTAGATGGCTTCAGGGCGAGCTCTGGAAACACCATATATTTT. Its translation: CASSLDGFRASSGNTIYF.

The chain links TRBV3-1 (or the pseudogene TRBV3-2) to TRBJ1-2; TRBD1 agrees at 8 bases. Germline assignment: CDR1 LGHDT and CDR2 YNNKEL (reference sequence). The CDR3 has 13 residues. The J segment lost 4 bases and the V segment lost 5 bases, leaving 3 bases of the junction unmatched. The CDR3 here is CASSLQGGYGYTF. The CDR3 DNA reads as TGTGCCAGCAGCTTACAGGGGGGCTATGGCTACACCTTC.

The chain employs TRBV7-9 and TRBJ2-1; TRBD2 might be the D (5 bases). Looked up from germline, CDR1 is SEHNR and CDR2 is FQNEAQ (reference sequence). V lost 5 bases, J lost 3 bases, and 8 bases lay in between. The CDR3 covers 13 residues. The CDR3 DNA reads TGTGCCAGCAGCCCTCGGGACTACAATGAGCAGTTCTTC. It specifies CASSPRDYNEQFF.

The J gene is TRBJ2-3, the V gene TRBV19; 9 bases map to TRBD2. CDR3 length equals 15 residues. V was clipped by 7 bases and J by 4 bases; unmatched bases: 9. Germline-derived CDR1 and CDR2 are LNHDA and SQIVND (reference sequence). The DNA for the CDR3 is TGTGCCAGTACGTTTGGCGGGGGGGCCGCAGATACGCAGTATTTT. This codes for CASTFGGGAADTQYF.

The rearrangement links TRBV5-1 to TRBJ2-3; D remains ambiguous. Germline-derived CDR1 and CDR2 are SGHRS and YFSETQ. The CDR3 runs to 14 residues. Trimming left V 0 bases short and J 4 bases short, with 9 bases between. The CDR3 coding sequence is TGCGCCAGCAGCTTGGATAGTCGAGCAGATACGCAGTATTTT. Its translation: CASSLDSRADTQYF.

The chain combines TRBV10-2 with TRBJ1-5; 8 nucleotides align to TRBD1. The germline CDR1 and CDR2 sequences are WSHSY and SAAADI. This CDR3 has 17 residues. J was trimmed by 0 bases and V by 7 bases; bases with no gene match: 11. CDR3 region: CASKSDRGLHSNQPQHF. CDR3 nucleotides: TGCGCCAGCAAGAGCGACAGGGGACTACATAGCAATCAGCCCCAGCATTTT.

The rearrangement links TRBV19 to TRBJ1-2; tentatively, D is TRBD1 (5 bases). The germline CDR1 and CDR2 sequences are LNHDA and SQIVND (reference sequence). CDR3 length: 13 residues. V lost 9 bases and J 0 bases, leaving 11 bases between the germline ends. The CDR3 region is CASSQTANYGYTF. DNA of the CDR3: TGTGCCAGCTCCCAGACAGCTAACTATGGCTACACCTTC. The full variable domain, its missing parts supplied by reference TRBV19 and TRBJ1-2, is DGGITQSPKYLFRKEGQNVTLSCEQNLNHDAMYWYRQDPGQGLRLIYYSQIVNDFQKGDIAEGYSVSREKKESFPLTVTSAQKNPTAFYLCASSQTANYGYTFGSGTRLTVV.

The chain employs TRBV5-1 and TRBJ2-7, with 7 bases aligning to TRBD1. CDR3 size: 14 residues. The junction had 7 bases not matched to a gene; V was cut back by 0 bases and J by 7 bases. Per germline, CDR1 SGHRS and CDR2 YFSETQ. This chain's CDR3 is CASSLETGSSEQYF. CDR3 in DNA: TGCGCCAGCAGCTTGGAGACAGGGTCGAGTGAGCAGTACTTC.

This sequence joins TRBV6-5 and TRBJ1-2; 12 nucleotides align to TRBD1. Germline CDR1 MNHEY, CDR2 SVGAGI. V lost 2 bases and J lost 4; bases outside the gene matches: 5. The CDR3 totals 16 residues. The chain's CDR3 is CASSYPGTGGSYGYTF. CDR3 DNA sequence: TGTGCCAGCAGTTACCCCGGGACAGGGGGCAGCTATGGCTACACCTTC.

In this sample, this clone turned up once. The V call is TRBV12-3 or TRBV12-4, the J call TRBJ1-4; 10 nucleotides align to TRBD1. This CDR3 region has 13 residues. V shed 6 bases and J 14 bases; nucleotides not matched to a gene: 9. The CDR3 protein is CASRGTGVNKLFF. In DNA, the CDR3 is TGTGCCAGCAGAGGGACAGGGGTGAACAAGCTGTTTTTT.

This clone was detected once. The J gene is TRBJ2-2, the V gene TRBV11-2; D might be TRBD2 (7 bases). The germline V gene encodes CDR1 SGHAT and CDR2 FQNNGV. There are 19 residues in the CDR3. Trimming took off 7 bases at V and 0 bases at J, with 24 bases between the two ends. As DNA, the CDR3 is TGTGCCAGCACCCCGAGTTGGGCGGGGGCCTTGACGAACACCGGGGAGCTGTTTTTT. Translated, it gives CASTPSWAGALTNTGELFF.

DNA for the CDR3: TGCGCCAGCAGCCTTACCGGGTTTGTTGAAGCTTTCTTT. It yields the protein CASSLTGFVEAFF. The chain recombines TRBV4-3 with TRBJ1-1; D ambiguous. The CDR3 extends over 13 amino acids. The V and J ends lost 4 bases and 7 bases respectively, with 13 bases between them. From germline, CDR1 is LGHNA and CDR2 YSLEER.

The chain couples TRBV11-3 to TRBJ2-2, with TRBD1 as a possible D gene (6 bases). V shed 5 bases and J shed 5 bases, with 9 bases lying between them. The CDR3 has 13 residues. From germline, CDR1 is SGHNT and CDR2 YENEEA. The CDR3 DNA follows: TGTGCCAGCAGCAACAGGGAAACCGGGGAGCTGTTTTTT. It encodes CASSNRETGELFF.

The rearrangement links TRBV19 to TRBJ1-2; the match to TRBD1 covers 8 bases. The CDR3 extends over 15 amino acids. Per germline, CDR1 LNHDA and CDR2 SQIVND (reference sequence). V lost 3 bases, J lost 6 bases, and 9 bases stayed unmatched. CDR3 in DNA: TGTGCCAGTAGTATCTCACCCCAGGGGGCAGATGGCTACACCTTC. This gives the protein CASSISPQGADGYTF.

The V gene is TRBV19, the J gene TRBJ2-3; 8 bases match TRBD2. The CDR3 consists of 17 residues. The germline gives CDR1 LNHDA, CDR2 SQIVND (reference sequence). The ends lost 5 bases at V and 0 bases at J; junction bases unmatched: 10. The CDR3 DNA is TGTGCCAGTAGTTTCCCCTCCGGGACTAGGAGCACAGATACGCAGTATTTT. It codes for CASSFPSGTRSTDTQYF.

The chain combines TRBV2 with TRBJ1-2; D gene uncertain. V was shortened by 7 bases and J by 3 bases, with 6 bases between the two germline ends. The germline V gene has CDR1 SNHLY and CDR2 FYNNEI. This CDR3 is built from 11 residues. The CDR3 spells CASNLYYGYTF. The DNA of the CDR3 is TGTGCCAGCAATCTGTACTATGGCTACACCTTC.

CDR3 protein: CASSQDYGQGDGYTF. CDR3 DNA: TGTGCCAGCAGCCAAGATTATGGTCAGGGGGACGGCTACACCTTC. The rearrangement uses TRBV4-2 and TRBJ1-2, with 7 bases fitting TRBD1. Germline lookup yields CDR1 LGHNA and CDR2 YNFKEQ. J lost 8 bases, V lost 0 bases, and 9 bases had no gene match. This CDR3 is built from 15 residues.